This TCR beta chain was captured by sequencing in a study of vaccination and CD4 T cells after COVID-19. The Oncomine TCR Beta short-read assay was applied to DNA of cultured CD4+ T cells. TCRdb re-called the PCR reads through MiXCR, storing one row per CDR3 protein. The table shows about 9,100 distinct CDR3 sequences, with approximately 67% occurring only once. With 2 bases clipped from V and 8 bases from J, the junction kept 5 bases outside the gene matches. The CDR3 runs 12 residues. CDR1 and CDR2 from the germline V gene are DFQATT and SNEGSKA (reference sequence). A remark on this clonotype: The antigen is undetermined.

Treatment here: roughly 10-day PBMC culture with coronavirus spike peptide pools or control peptides (ViraFEST assay). This clonotype was sampled from a human donor who had recovered from COVID-19. Input material: CD4+ T cells from blood, cultured in vitro. The rearrangement joins TRBV20-1 to TRBJ1-2; 7 bases align to TRBD1. CDR3 nucleotide sequence: TGCAGTGCTAGACTCCGGGACAGAGGCTACACCTTC. Protein: CSARLRDRGYTF.